This is a list of T cell receptor beta chains from one sample in a study of blood T cell repertoires in COVID-19. Generated by immunoSEQ multiplex PCR, the TCRdb table keeps only in-frame clones and is missing some. The sample shows 250,000 to 300,000 clones, roughly 88% of them seen only once. Sequencing was done on a sample of PBMCs or T cells enriched from blood (not recorded which). The receptors were gathered from a woman aged 45-65 years who had recovered from COVID-19. Each CDR3 is given with its conserved first and last residue. Size is stated for part of the rows, as once, few or many counts, or as a class when the clone is expanded.

j_call | v_call | clone_size | cdr3_aa
TRBJ2-2 | TRBV20-1 | . | CSASRGGDTGELFF
TRBJ2-2 | TRBV5-1 | . | CASIRGSTNTGELFF
TRBJ1-6 | TRBV3-1/TRBV3-2 | once | CASSNQVTYSPLHF
TRBJ2-1 | TRBV6-5 | . | CASSYTGGGSYNEQFF
TRBJ2-1 | TRBV19 | . | CASRGGLAYNEQFF
TRBJ1-3 | TRBV28 | . | CASSTGTVAGNTIYF
TRBJ1-2 | TRBV2 | . | CASRVDRTNYGYTF
TRBJ1-3 | TRBV3-1/TRBV3-2 | . | CASSSRVTIYF
TRBJ1-2 | TRBV6-1 | . | CASSEAGGAGGYTF
TRBJ2-3 | TRBV5-4 | once | CASSLAGAGADTQYF
TRBJ2-7 | TRBV18 | few | CASSPGSSYEQYF
TRBJ2-2 | TRBV11-2 | . | CASSPWISGISTGELFF
TRBJ2-3 | TRBV7-6 | . | CASSFLLAGTDTQYF
TRBJ2-5 | TRBV29-1 | . | CSVAQQETQYF
TRBJ2-2 | TRBV4-1 | . | CASSLRDFYTGELFF
TRBJ2-2 | TRBV9 | . | CASSVLAGTGELFF
TRBJ2-7 | TRBV27 | . | CASGPNLAGGPYEQYF
TRBJ2-1 | TRBV24-1 | . | CATSDGLGVAGSYNEQFF
TRBJ2-2 | TRBV24-1 | . | CATSEGRLGNTGELFF
TRBJ1-2 | TRBV6-5 | once | CASSLTGPWSYTF
TRBJ1-6 | TRBV7-6 | . | CASATGGSYNSPLHF
TRBJ2-3 | TRBV5-4 | few | CASRLGGGGTDTQYF
TRBJ1-1 | TRBV11-2 | . | CASSLGLFRGTEAFF
TRBJ2-7 | TRBV27 | . | CASSRSPDRALSYEQYF
TRBJ1-2 | TRBV9 | . | CASSVEAGWDYGYTF
TRBJ1-2 | TRBV28 | . | CASTRAGGNYGYTF
TRBJ1-2 | TRBV4-1 | . | CASSQASGHSPRGYTF
TRBJ1-2 | TRBV7-2 | . | CASSFPGDSLFTF
TRBJ2-1 | TRBV15 | . | CATSRVPSGRGGNEQFF
TRBJ1-6 | TRBV7-6 | . | CASSPGQGATYSPLHF
TRBJ2-1 | TRBV27 | . | CASSFGSINEQFF
TRBJ1-1 | TRBV12-3/TRBV12-4 | . | CASSLASAEAFF
TRBJ2-7 | TRBV27 | . | CASGDSGRSSYEQYF
TRBJ2-7 | TRBV28 | . | CASSAHDRDYEQYF
TRBJ2-7 | TRBV5-1 | few | CASSLDQGGYEQYF
TRBJ1-1 | TRBV12-3/TRBV12-4 | . | CASSPYRVSEAFF
TRBJ1-5 | TRBV21-1 | . | CASSSHRGVNQPQHF
TRBJ2-7 | TRBV5-1 | . | CASSDQGAVYEQYF
TRBJ2-1 | TRBV24-1 | . | CATSSSSYNEQFF
TRBJ1-6 | TRBV9 | . | CASSVSSSPLHF
TRBJ1-2 | TRBV6-5 | . | CASSSPRTGGGYTF
TRBJ2-4 | TRBV7-4 | . | CASSLWLARGKNIQYF
TRBJ1-6 | TRBV2 | . | CASSLGQFNSPLHF
TRBJ2-7 | TRBV19 | . | CASSRGTGAAYEQYF
TRBJ2-7 | TRBV28 | . | CASTGTYEQYF
TRBJ2-5 | TRBV7-2 | . | CASSHPTSGGTQYF
TRBJ1-1 | TRBV19 | . | CASSIQGSRTEAFF
TRBJ1-4 | TRBV5-1 | . | CASSLGGQGREKLFF
TRBJ1-4 | TRBV28 | . | CASSFRDREGEKLFF
TRBJ2-2 | TRBV5-8 | . | CASSYPDAGGTGELFF
TRBJ2-1 | TRBV9 | . | CASSPRDFTYNEQFF
TRBJ2-7 | TRBV27 | . | CASSLGGQEYYEQYF
TRBJ1-3 | TRBV4-1 | . | CASSLDSFSGNTIYF
TRBJ1-2 | TRBV7-8 | . | CASSLGWKSGYGYTF
TRBJ2-6 | TRBV24-1 | . | CATSDGTYDSGANVLTF